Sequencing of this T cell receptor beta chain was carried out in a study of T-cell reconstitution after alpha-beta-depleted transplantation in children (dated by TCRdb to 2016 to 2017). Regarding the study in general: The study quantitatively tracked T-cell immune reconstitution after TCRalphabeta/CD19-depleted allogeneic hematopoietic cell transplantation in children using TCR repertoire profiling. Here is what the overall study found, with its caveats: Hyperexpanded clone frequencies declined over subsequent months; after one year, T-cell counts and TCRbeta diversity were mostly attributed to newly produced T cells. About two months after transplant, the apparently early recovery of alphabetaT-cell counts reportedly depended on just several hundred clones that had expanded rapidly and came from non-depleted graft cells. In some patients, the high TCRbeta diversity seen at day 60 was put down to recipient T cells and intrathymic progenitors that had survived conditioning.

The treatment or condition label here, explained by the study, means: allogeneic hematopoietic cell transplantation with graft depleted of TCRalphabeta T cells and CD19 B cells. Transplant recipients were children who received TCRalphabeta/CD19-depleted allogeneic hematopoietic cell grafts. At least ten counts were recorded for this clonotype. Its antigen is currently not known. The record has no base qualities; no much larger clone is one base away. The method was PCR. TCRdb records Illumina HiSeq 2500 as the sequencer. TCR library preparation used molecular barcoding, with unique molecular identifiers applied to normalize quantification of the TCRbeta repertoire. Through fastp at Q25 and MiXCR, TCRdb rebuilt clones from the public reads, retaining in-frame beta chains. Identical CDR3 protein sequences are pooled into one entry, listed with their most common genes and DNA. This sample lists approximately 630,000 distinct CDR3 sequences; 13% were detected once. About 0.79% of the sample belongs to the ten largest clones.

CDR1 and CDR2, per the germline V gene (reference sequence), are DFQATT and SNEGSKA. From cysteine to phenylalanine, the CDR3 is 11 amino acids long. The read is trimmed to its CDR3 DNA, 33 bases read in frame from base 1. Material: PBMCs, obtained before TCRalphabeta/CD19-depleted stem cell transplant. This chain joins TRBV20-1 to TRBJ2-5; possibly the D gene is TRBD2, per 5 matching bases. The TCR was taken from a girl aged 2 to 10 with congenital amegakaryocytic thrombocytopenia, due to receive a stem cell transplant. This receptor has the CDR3 CSGLRKETQYF. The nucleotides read TGCAGCGGACTGCGTAAAGAGACCCAGTACTTC.